What follows are 11 T cell receptor beta chains derived from one specimen sequenced in a study of CD8 T cells in ankylosing spondylitis. Study-level results: For ankylosing spondylitis blood, a TCR beta motif of about eight highly homologous variants appeared characteristic.

Each CDR3 protein gets one entry after TCRdb re-called the 5' RACE reads with MiXCR. The sample includes fewer than 450,000 distinct CDR3 sequences, about 15% of them seen just once. The antigens for these receptors are not known. Sequenced: blood, either unsorted or a sorted T cell fraction (not recorded which). The source of these receptors is a male donor with ankylosing spondylitis.

The chain joins TRBV28 to TRBJ2-3, with D unresolved. Trimming took 5 bases from V and 7 from J, leaving 7 bases between them. This CDR3 region has 11 residues. CDR1 is MDHEN, CDR2 SYDVKM, per germline. CDR3 sequence (DNA): TGTGCCAGCAGTCAACAATATACGCAGTATTTT. Translation: CASSQQYTQYF.

The CDR3 region has the DNA TGTGCCAGCAGTCCCTCAGCCCCGGGACAGAACAATGAGCAGTTCTTC. Its translation is CASSPSAPGQNNEQFF. The chain carries TRBV12-3 or TRBV12-4 and TRBJ2-1; the match to TRBD1 covers 7 bases. The CDR3 totals 16 residues. V gave up 5 bases and J gave up 5 bases; unmatched junction bases: 12.

This clonotype turned up a few times. The rearrangement joins TRBV20-1 to TRBJ2-3; 8 bases map to TRBD2. Germline CDR1 and CDR2: DFQATT and SNEGSKA (reference sequence). The CDR3 contains 15 residues. With 3 bases clipped from V and 2 bases from J, the junction kept 7 bases outside the gene matches. The DNA of the CDR3 is TGCAGTGCTAGCGACCTAGCGGGCCTCACAGATACGCAGTATTTT. It encodes CSASDLAGLTDTQYF.

This clonotype has just a few counts. This rearrangement joins TRBV5-6 to TRBJ2-2, with D perhaps matching TRBD1 or TRBD2 (5 bases each). The CDR3 is made up of 16 amino acids. Trimming stripped 4 bases from V and 0 bases from J, with 13 bases between. Germline CDR1 is SGHDT and CDR2 is YYEEEE. The CDR3 coding sequence is TGTGCCAGCAGCCTTTTTGGGGGACCGAACACCGGGGAGCTGTTTTTT. It translates to CASSLFGGPNTGELFF.

The chain is built from TRBV12-3 or TRBV12-4 and TRBJ2-1, with D perhaps being TRBD1 or TRBD2 (5 bases each). Trimming took off 6 bases at V and 8 bases at J, with 11 bases between the two ends. This CDR3 contains 12 residues. The CDR3 sequence is CASSPTGHEQFF. Here the CDR3 DNA reads TGTGCCAGCAGCCCAACGGGGCATGAGCAGTTCTTC.

This clonotype was observed a handful of times. The chain employs TRBV11-2 and TRBJ1-6; D is ambiguous. Trimming removed 6 bases at V and 5 bases at J, with 14 bases between. The CDR3 length is 15 residues. CDR1 is SGHAT and CDR2 is FQNNGV in the germline V gene. The CDR3, as DNA: TGTGCCAGCAGACGACTTCCCGAAGATAATTCACCCCTCCACTTT. Translation: CASRRLPEDNSPLHF.

V usage is TRBV5-1 and J usage is TRBJ2-7; D may correspond to TRBD1 or TRBD2 (5 bases each). Germline assignment: CDR1 SGHRS and CDR2 YFSETQ. V was trimmed by 0 bases and J by 2 bases, leaving 15 bases between them. This CDR3 has 16 residues. The CDR3 is CASSLEGLGRTYEQYF. CDR3 coding DNA: TGCGCCAGCAGCTTGGAGGGCCTGGGACGTACCTACGAGCAGTACTTC.

In its sample, this clonotype was seen a few times. This chain links TRBV7-2 with TRBJ2-7; 10 nucleotides match TRBD2. The germline gives CDR1 SGHTA, CDR2 FQGNSA. Trimming cost V 5 bases and J 2 bases; bases outside gene matches: 6. This CDR3 region has 15 residues. This CDR3 reads CASSPSSGSTYEQYF. DNA for the CDR3: TGTGCCAGCAGCCCATCTAGCGGGAGCACCTACGAGCAGTACTTC.

V gene TRBV6-6 combines with J gene TRBJ2-7; D is possibly TRBD1 (5 bases). The CDR3 loop spans 12 amino acids. V lost 6 bases and J lost 5, with 11 bases in between. Germline CDR1 MNHNY, CDR2 SVGAGI (reference sequence). CDR3 loop: CASSWGLDEQYF. The CDR3 DNA follows: TGTGCCAGCAGCTGGGGCTTGGACGAGCAGTACTTC.

This clonotype has more than one count but fewer than ten. J is TRBJ1-1 and V is TRBV7-9; 9 bases map to TRBD1. This CDR3 contains 12 residues. Unmatched junction bases numbered 5, after V lost 6 bases and J lost 9 bases. The germline gives CDR1 SEHNR, CDR2 FQNEAQ (reference sequence). The CDR3 coding sequence is TGTGCCAGCAGTAACGGACAGGGGAAAGCTTTCTTT. Translation: CASSNGQGKAFF. The full variable domain, completed using reference TRBV7-9 and TRBJ1-1, is DTGVSQNPRHKITKRGQNVTFRCDPISEHNRLYWYRQTLGQGPEFLTYFQNEAQLEKSRLLSDRFSAERPKGSFSTLEIQRTEQGDSAMYLCASSNGQGKAFFGQGTRLTVV.

The chain couples TRBV2 to TRBJ1-5; D is perhaps TRBD1 (5 bases). CDR3 length: 16 amino acids. Germline loops: CDR1 SNHLY, CDR2 FYNNEI. V was cut by 2 bases and J by 2 bases, with 13 bases left in between. The CDR3: CASSELEGVGNQPQHF. The CDR3 region has the DNA TGTGCCAGCAGTGAATTGGAAGGGGTGGGCAATCAGCCCCAGCATTTT.